The clone carrying this T cell receptor beta chain was counted only a few times. One junction end disagrees with the germline gene, perhaps due to a read error. This sample was taken from a study of response to subunit inactivated influenza vaccine. TCRdb used MiXCR to reprocess the RT-PCR reads, holding one entry per CDR3 protein. The profile covers 150,000 to 200,000 distinct CDR3 sequences, with roughly 12% appearing a single time and approximately 30% taken by the ten largest. Germline CDR1 and CDR2: SEHNR and FQNEAQ (reference sequence). The CDR3 is 11 amino acids. This same sample was also part of a study on T cells expressing NK-cell markers. In that study: For TCR beta, cDNA was produced by 5'RACE template switching with UMIs. HCMV seropositivity marked seven of the eight sequenced donors; one was seronegative. The study found these clonotypes also leading the CD3+CD56-NKG2C+ fraction in several donors.

The material was CD8+ T cells sorted from PBMCs, obtained about 13 days after vaccination. This receptor was taken from a man aged 45-65 years who received an inactivated influenza vaccine. V usage is TRBV7-9 and J usage is TRBJ2-5; D might be TRBD1 (6 bases). The DNA for the CDR3 is TGTGCCAGCAGCTTGGGGCAGGGGCTAAACTTC. This sequence encodes CASSLGQGLNF.